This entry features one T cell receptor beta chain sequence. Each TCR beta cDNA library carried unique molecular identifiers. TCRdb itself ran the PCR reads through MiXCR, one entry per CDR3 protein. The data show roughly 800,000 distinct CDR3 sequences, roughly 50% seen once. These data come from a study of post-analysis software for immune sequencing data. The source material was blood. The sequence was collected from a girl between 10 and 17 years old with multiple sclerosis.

The CDR3, as DNA: TGCGCCAGCAGTGGGACAGGGGAGAATGAGCAGTTCTTC. As protein: CASSGTGENEQFF. The V gene is TRBV5-1, the J gene TRBJ2-1; 10 nucleotides agree with TRBD1. The germline CDR1 and CDR2 sequences are SGHRS and YFSETQ. The CDR3 runs to 13 residues. J gave up 7 bases and V 5 bases, and 3 bases lay outside the gene matches.